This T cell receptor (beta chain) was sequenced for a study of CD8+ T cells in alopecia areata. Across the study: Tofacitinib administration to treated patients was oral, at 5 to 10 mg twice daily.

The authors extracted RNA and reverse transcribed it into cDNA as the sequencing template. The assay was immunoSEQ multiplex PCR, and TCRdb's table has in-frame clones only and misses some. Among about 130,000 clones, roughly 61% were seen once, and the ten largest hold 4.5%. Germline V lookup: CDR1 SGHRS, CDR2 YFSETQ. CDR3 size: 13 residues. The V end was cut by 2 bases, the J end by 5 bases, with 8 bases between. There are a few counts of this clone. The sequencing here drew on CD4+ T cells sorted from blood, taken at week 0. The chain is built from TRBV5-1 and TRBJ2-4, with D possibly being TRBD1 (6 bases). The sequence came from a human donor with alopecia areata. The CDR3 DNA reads TGCGCCAGCAGCTTACAGGGCGAAAACATTCAGTACTTC. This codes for CASSLQGENIQYF. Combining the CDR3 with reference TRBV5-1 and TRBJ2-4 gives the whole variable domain KAGVTQTPRYLIKTRGQQVTLSCSPISGHRSVSWYQQTPGQGLQFLFEYFSETQRNKGNFPGRFSGRQFSNSRSEMNVSTLELGDSALYLCASSLQGENIQYFGAGTRLSVL.